This T cell receptor (beta chain) was captured in a study of CD8 T cells in Susac syndrome. The CDR3 runs 18 residues. Unmatched junction bases numbered 14, after V lost 3 bases and J lost 4 bases. Reverse transcription of roughly 0.5 to 1 ug RNA was carried out with random hexamers. TCRdb recomputed calls from the immunoSEQ multiplex PCR reads with MiXCR, one row per CDR3 protein. The sample records some 180,000 distinct CDR3 sequences, roughly 94% being singletons. This receptor was taken from a human donor with Susac syndrome. The specimen was CD4+ T cells from PBMCs. V gene TRBV12-3 or TRBV12-4 combines with J gene TRBJ2-3; 9 nucleotides line up with TRBD2. The DNA for the CDR3 is TGTGCCAGCAGTTTCCGGACGACTAGCGGAAGTCCCCCAGATACGCAGTATTTT. Its protein product is CASSFRTTSGSPPDTQYF.